This passage covers 4 T cell receptor beta chains from one sample sequenced in a study of T cells after yellow fever vaccination. Each CDR3 protein is one row after TCRdb ran MiXCR on the 5' RACE reads. In the table there are fewer than 100,000 distinct CDR3 sequences, roughly 9% of which are singletons. The sequences come from CD8+ T cells not binding an NS4B(214-222) dextramer, sorted from PBMCs, collected around 15 days after the first yellow fever vaccination. The receptors originated from a young man who received the YFV17D yellow fever vaccine.

This clonotype was observed many times. The rearrangement links TRBV6-1 to TRBJ2-2; D is ambiguous. V lost 3 bases and J lost 2, with 1 base in between. This CDR3 contains 12 residues. The germline CDR1 and CDR2 sequences are MNHNS and SASEGT. This CDR3 reads CASSDNTGELFF. CDR3 DNA: TGTGCCAGCAGTGATAACACCGGGGAGCTGTTTTTT.

Ten or more counts support this clonotype. J is TRBJ2-3 and V is TRBV6-4, with 7 nucleotides matching TRBD2. The CDR3 runs 15 residues. Per the germline V gene, CDR1 is MRHNA and CDR2 is SNTAGT. After removal of 0 bases from V and 1 base from J, the junction contained 1 base not matched to a gene. This CDR3 reads CASSDSSGGTDTQYF. The CDR3 DNA follows: TGTGCCAGCAGTGACTCGAGCGGGGGCACAGATACGCAGTATTTT.

This clonotype was recorded a few times. This chain's CDR3 is CASSLLMGVDEQYF. The CDR3 coding sequence is TGTGCCAGCAGCCTTCTGATGGGGGTCGACGAGCAGTACTTC. The chain combines TRBV5-5 with TRBJ2-7, with D perhaps matching TRBD1 or TRBD2 (5 bases each). The CDR3 consists of 14 residues. Germline CDR1 and CDR2: SGHKS and YYEKEE (reference sequence). Trimming took 4 bases from V and 5 from J, leaving 16 bases between them.

This clonotype has more than one count but fewer than ten. The chain carries TRBV4-1 and TRBJ2-5, with D perhaps matching TRBD1 (7 bases). This CDR3 is 15 amino acids long. Deletions cut 1 base from V and 5 bases from J, with 14 bases between. Germline loops: CDR1 MGHRA, CDR2 YSYEKL. The CDR3 is CASSQGRGLGETQYF. The DNA for the CDR3 is TGCGCCAGCAGCCAAGGGAGGGGGCTGGGGGAGACCCAGTACTTC.